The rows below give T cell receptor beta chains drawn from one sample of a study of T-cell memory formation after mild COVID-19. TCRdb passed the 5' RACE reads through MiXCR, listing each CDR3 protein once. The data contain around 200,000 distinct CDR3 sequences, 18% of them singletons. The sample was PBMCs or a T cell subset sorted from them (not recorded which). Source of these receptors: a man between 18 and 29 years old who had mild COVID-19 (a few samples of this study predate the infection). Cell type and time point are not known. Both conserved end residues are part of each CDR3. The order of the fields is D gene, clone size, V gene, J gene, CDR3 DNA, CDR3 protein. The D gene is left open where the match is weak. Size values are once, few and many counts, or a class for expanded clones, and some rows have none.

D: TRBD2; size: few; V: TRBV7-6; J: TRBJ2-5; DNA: TGTGCCAGCACCGTCGGGACTAGCGGAGGAGAAGAGACCCAGTACTTC; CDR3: CASTVGTSGGEETQYF
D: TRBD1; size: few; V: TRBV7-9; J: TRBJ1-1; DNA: TGTGCCATTACCCCCGGGACAGGGGGCACTGAAGCTTTCTTT; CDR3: CAITPGTGGTEAFF
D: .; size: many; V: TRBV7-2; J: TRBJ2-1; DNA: TGTGCCAGCAGCGCCACTAGATCCCCCTACAATGAGCAGTTCTTC; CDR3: CASSATRSPYNEQFF
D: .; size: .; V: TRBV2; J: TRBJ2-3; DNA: TGTGCCAGCACGCGGTTAGGAGATACGCAGTATTTT; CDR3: CASTRLGDTQYF
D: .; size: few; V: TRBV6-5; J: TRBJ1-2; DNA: TGTGCCAGCAGTCCACAAGCGATTAACTATGGCTACACCTTC; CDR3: CASSPQAINYGYTF
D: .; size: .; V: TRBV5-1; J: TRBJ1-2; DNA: TGCGCCAGCAGCGCAACCCCGGGATCCTATGGCTACACCTTC; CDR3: CASSATPGSYGYTF
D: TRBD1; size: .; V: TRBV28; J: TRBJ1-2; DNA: TGTGCCAGCAGTTTCCCCGGGACAGCTTATTACACCTTC; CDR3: CASSFPGTAYYTF
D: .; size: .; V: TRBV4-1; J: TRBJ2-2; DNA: TGCGCCAGCAGCCAAGATCGGTCTAGCCCCGGGGAGCTGTTTTTT; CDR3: CASSQDRSSPGELFF
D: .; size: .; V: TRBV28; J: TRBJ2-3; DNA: TGTGCCAGCAGTTTCCCTGGACTCCACTCTTCTGGCACAGATACGCAGTATTTT; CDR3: CASSFPGLHSSGTDTQYF
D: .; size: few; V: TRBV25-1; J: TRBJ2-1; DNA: TGTGCCAGCAGTCGGGCGGGTCCTTACAATGAGCAGTTCTTC; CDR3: CASSRAGPYNEQFF
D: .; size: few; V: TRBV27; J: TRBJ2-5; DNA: TGTGCCAGCAGGGAAGCGGACCAAGAGACCCAGTACTTC; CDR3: CASREADQETQYF
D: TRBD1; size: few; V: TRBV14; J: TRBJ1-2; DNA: TGTGCCAGCAGCGACGGGCCTCAGGGGGTATATGGCTACACCTTC; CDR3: CASSDGPQGVYGYTF
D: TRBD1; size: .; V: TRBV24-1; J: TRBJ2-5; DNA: TGTGCCACCAGTGATCCTCGGGGACAGAAAGAGACCCAGTACTTC; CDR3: CATSDPRGQKETQYF
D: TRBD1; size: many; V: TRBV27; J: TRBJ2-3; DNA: TGTGCCAGCAGTCCCCAGAGACAGGGTAAAGATACGCAGTATTTT; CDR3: CASSPQRQGKDTQYF
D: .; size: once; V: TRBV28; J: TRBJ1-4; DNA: TGTGCCAGCAGTGTCGGGACAATACATTTCCAAAAACTGTTTTTT; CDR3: CASSVGTIHFQKLFF
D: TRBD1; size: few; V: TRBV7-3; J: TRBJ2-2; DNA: TGTGCCAGCAGCTTATATCCAAGGGACAGCACACACACCGGGGAGCTGTTTTTT; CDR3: CASSLYPRDSTHTGELFF
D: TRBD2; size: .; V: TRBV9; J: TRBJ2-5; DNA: TGTGCCAGCAGTCCCAGGACTAGCGGGGGAGCGTTTGAGACCCAGTACTTC; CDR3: CASSPRTSGGAFETQYF
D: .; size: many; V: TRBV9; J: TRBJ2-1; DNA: TGTGCCAGCAGCGTAGCCCCAGGGGTGGATGAGCAGTTCTTC; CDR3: CASSVAPGVDEQFF
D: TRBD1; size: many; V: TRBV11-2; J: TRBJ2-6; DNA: TGTGCCAGCAGCTTGATACAGGGGACGCGCGGGGCCAACGTCCTGACTTTC; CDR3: CASSLIQGTRGANVLTF
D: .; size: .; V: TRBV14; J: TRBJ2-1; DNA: TGTGCCAGCAGCCAAAGGGTGGGCGCCAAGTTCTTC; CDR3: CASSQRVGAKFF
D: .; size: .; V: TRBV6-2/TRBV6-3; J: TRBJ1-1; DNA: TGTGCCAGCAGTTACAGACCCCCGGGATCCAACACTGAAGCTTTCTTT; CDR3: CASSYRPPGSNTEAFF
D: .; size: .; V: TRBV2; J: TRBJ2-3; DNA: TGCGCCAGCAGCCGGGACGGAAGCACAGATACGCAGTATTTT; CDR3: CASSRDGSTDTQYF
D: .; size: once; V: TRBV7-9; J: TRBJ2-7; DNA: TGTGCCAGCAGCTTAATGGACAGTTCCTACGAGCAGTACTTC; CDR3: CASSLMDSSYEQYF
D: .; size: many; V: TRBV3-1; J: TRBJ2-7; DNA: TGTGCCAGCAGCCGGGACTCCGGTCGAGAGCAGTACTTC; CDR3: CASSRDSGREQYF
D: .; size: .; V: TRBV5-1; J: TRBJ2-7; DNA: TGCGCCAGCACCCCAGGGGAGTCCTACGAGCAGTACTTC; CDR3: CASTPGESYEQYF
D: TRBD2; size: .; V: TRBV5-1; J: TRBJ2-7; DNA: TGCGCCAGCAATTCCGGGGAGGGGAGTTCCTACGAGCAGTACTTC; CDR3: CASNSGEGSSYEQYF